Reported below is one T cell receptor (beta chain). These data belong to a study of tumor-infiltrating lymphocytes in oesophageal squamous cell carcinoma. TCRdb used MiXCR to reprocess the PCR reads, holding one entry per CDR3 protein. The repertoire holds 15,000 to 20,000 distinct CDR3 sequences, with about 40% as singletons. This clonotype was sampled from a female donor with esophageal squamous cell carcinoma. Sequenced input: blood.

CDR3 region: CASSSLGGGAYNEQFF. The CDR3 DNA is TGTGCCAGCAGCTCGCTAGGGGGGGGCGCCTACAATGAGCAGTTCTTC. The chain uses TRBV7-6 and TRBJ2-1; a possible D gene is TRBD2 (7 bases). CDR1 is SGHVS, CDR2 FNYEAQ, per germline. With 4 bases removed from V and 2 bases from J, the gap between germline ends came to 15 bases. The CDR3 has 16 amino acids.